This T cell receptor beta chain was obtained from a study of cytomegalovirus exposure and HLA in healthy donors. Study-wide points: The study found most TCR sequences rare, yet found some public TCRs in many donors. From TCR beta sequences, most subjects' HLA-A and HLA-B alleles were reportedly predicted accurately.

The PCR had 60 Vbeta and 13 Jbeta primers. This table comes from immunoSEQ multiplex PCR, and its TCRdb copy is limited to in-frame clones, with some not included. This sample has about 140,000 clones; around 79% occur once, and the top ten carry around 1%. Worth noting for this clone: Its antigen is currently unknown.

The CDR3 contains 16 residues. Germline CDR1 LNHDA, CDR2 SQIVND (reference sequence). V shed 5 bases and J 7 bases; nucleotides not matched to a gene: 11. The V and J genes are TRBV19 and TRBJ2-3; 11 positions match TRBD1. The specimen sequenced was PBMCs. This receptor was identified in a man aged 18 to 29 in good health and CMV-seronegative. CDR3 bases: TGTGCCAGTAGTCCCGGACAGGGGGCGATTCTGCATACGCAGTATTTT. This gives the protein CASSPGQGAILHTQYF. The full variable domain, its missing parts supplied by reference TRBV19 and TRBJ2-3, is DGGITQSPKYLFRKEGQNVTLSCEQNLNHDAMYWYRQDPGQGLRLIYYSQIVNDFQKGDIAEGYSVSREKKESFPLTVTSAQKNPTAFYLCASSPGQGAILHTQYFGPGTRLTVL.